A single sample is the source of the 4 T cell receptor beta chains below, sequenced in a study of T cell responses to AZD1222 COVID-19 vaccine. Assay used: immunoSEQ multiplex PCR; TCRdb lists only in-frame clones, some missing. The sample has fewer than 150,000 clones, roughly 90% seen once; the top ten hold nearly 4.5%. The specimen was peripheral blood, collected on day 0 of AZD1222 vaccination. Receptors originate from an adult in good health.

The chain joins TRBV27 to TRBJ2-5; D may be TRBD2 (5 bases). Germline loops: CDR1 MNHEY, CDR2 SMNVEV (reference sequence). This CDR3 contains 15 residues. Trimming left V 0 bases short and J 6 bases short, with 14 bases between. The CDR3 sequence is CASSLSSGHRKTQYF. The CDR3 nucleotides read TGTGCCAGCAGTTTATCAAGCGGTCACCGGAAGACCCAGTACTTC.

The chain couples TRBV10-3 to TRBJ1-3; 9 nucleotides align to TRBD1. The trim removed 6 bases at V and 0 bases at J, leaving 6 bases unmatched. CDR3 length: 16 residues. Germline-derived CDR1 and CDR2 are ENHRY and SYGVKD. CDR3 coding DNA: TGTGCCATCAGCAGGACAGGGGCGACCTCTGGAAACACCATATATTTT. Its protein product is CAISRTGATSGNTIYF.

This sequence joins TRBV18 and TRBJ2-1, with 11 positions matching TRBD2. Germline CDR1 KGHSH, CDR2 LQKENI. The V gene end was trimmed by 3 bases and the J gene end by 7 bases; junction bases not matched to a gene: 8. The CDR3 has 16 amino acids. In DNA, the CDR3 is TGTGCCAGCTCACCGTCCCTAGCGGGAGGAAAGAATGAGCAGTTCTTC. Its protein product is CASSPSLAGGKNEQFF.

The rearrangement links TRBV19 to TRBJ1-1; D possibly corresponds to TRBD1 (5 bases). Germline CDR1 reads LNHDA; CDR2 reads SQIVND (reference sequence). V gave up 4 bases and J gave up 1 base, with 10 bases separating them. The CDR3 extends over 14 amino acids. In nucleotides, the CDR3 is TGTGCCAGTAGTACAGGGTACTGGAACACTGAAGCTTTCTTT. It translates to CASSTGYWNTEAFF. Complete variable domain (other parts from reference TRBV19 and TRBJ1-1): DGGITQSPKYLFRKEGQNVTLSCEQNLNHDAMYWYRQDPGQGLRLIYYSQIVNDFQKGDIAEGYSVSREKKESFPLTVTSAQKNPTAFYLCASSTGYWNTEAFFGQGTRLTVV.